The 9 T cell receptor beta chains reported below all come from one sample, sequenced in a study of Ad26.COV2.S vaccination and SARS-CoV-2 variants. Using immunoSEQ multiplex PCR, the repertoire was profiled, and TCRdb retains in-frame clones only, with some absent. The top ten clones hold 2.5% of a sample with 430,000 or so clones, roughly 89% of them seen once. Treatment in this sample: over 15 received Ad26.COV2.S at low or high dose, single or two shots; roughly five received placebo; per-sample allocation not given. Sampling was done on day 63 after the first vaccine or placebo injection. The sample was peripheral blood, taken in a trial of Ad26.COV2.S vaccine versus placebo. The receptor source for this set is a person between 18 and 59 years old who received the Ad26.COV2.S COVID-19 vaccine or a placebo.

The CDR3: CAISVGDRGDFGSYEQYF. The CDR3 DNA is TGTGCCATCAGTGTAGGGGACAGGGGTGACTTTGGCTCCTACGAGCAGTACTTC. The J gene is TRBJ2-7, the V gene TRBV10-3, with TRBD1 matching over 10 bases. The junction had 12 bases not matched to a gene; V was cut back by 4 bases and J by 0 bases. Germline CDR1 ENHRY, CDR2 SYGVKD. The CDR3 totals 18 residues.

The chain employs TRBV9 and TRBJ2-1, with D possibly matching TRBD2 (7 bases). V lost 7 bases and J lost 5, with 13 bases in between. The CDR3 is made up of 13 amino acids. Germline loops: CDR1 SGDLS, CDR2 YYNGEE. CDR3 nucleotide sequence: TGTGCCAGCGCGAGGGGGGGCCACAATGAGCAGTTCTTC. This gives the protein CASARGGHNEQFF.

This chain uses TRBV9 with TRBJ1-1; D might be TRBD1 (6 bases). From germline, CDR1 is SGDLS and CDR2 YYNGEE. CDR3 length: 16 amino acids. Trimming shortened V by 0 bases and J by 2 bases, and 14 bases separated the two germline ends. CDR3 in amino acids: CASSVDRGAKNTEAFF. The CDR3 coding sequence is TGTGCCAGCAGCGTAGATCGGGGGGCGAAAAACACTGAAGCTTTCTTT.

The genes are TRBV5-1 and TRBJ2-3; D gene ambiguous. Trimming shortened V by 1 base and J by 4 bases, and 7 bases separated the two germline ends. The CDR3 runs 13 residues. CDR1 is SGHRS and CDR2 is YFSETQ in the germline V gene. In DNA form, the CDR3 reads TGCGCCAGCAGCTTGTACCGCGCAGATACGCAGTATTTT. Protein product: CASSLYRADTQYF.

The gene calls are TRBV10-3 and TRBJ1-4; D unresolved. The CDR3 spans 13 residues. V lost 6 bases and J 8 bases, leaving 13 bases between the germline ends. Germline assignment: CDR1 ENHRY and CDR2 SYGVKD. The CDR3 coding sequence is TGTGCCATCAGCGACGGGCTGCAAGAAAAACTGTTTTTT. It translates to CAISDGLQEKLFF.

The CDR3 is CASSFGPRQGSSPLHF. CDR3 coding DNA: TGTGCCAGCAGTTTTGGCCCGAGACAGGGATCCTCACCCCTCCACTTT. The gene calls are TRBV28 and TRBJ1-6, with 7 bases matching TRBD1. Germline loops: CDR1 MDHEN, CDR2 SYDVKM. After removal of 3 bases from V and 10 bases from J, the junction contained 12 bases not matched to a gene. CDR3 length: 16 residues.

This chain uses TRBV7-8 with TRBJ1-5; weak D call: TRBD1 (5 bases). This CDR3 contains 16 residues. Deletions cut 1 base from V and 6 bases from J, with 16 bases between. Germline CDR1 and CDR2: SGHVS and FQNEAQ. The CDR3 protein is CASSLDEGIAVQPQHF. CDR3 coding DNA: TGTGCCAGCAGCTTAGATGAGGGGATCGCGGTTCAGCCCCAGCATTTT.

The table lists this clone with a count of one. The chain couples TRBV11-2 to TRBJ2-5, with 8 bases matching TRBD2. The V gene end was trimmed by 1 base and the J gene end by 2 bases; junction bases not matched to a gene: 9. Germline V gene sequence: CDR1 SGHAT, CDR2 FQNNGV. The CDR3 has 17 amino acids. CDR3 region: CASSLGFSGGQQETQYF. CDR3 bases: TGTGCCAGCAGCTTAGGATTCAGCGGGGGACAACAAGAGACCCAGTACTTC.

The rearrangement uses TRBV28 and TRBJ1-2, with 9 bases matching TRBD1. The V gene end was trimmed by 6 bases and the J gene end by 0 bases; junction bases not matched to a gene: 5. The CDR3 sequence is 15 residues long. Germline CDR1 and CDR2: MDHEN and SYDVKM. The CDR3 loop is CASRFTGGSNYGYTF. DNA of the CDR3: TGTGCCAGCAGATTCACAGGGGGCTCTAACTATGGCTACACCTTC.